A selection of T cell receptor beta chains follows, all from one sample in a study of glioma-infiltrating T cells after dendritic cell vaccination. Profiling relied on immunoSEQ multiplex PCR, and the TCRdb table lists in-frame clones only, not all of them. Of approximately 50,000 clones listed, 70% to 90% were seen once; the top ten hold around 5%. This specimen was blood, taken after dendritic cell vaccination. These receptors were taken from a human donor with glioblastoma. Each CDR3 is given with its conserved first and last residue. The D gene is left open where the match is weak. Only some rows state a clone size, as once, few, many or a class for expanded clones.

D	V	length	J	size	DNA	CDR3
.	TRBV11-2	13	TRBJ2-1	.	TGTGCCAGCAGCCGGTCCCACCGGAATGAGCAGTTCTTC	CASSRSHRNEQFF
TRBD1	TRBV9	15	TRBJ2-7	.	TGTGCCAGCAGCGAAGGGACAGGGGCTGTCTACGAGCAGTACTTC	CASSEGTGAVYEQYF
.	TRBV7-8	16	TRBJ2-7	.	TGTGCCAGCAGCTTATACGGAGGGGCGAGAACCTACGAGCAGTACTTC	CASSLYGGARTYEQYF
.	TRBV19	14	TRBJ1-2	.	TGTGCCAGTAGTATGAGCTCGCCCCCCTATGGCTACACCTTC	CASSMSSPPYGYTF
TRBD2	TRBV7-3	17	TRBJ2-2	.	TGTGCCAGCAGCCCTTCAGGACTAGCGGGAGTCACCGGGGAGCTGTTTTTT	CASSPSGLAGVTGELFF
TRBD2	TRBV6-5	14	TRBJ2-3	.	TGTGCCAGCAGTCCGGGACTAAGTTCGGATACGCAGTATTTT	CASSPGLSSDTQYF
TRBD2	TRBV7-3	16	TRBJ2-1	.	TGTGCCAGCAGCTTACGCGGGAGGCCTACCTACAATGAGCAGTTCTTC	CASSLRGRPTYNEQFF
.	TRBV6-6	12	TRBJ1-2	.	TGTGCCAGCAGTTACCCACCCGGGAGGTACACCTTC	CASSYPPGRYTF
.	TRBV28	14	TRBJ2-1	.	TGTGCCAGCAGGCGGAGGGAGGCCCACAATGAGCAGTTCTTC	CASRRREAHNEQFF
TRBD1	TRBV18	15	TRBJ2-1	once	TGTGCCAGCTCACCACAGACAGGGGTATCTAGTGAGCAGTTCTTC	CASSPQTGVSSEQFF
TRBD1	TRBV7-9	19	TRBJ2-2	.	TGTGCCAGCAGCCCGACCTTTGCCCGACAGGGACCGAACACCGGGGAGCTGTTTTTT	CASSPTFARQGPNTGELFF
TRBD2	TRBV9	15	TRBJ2-3	.	TGTGCCAGCACCTCTAGCGGGAGCGGCACAGATACGCAGTATTTT	CASTSSGSGTDTQYF
TRBD1	TRBV6-6	16	TRBJ2-1	.	TGTGCCAGCAGTACCCCGGGACAGGGGGCCTACAATGAGCAGTTCTTC	CASSTPGQGAYNEQFF
.	TRBV6-1	11	TRBJ1-2	.	TGTGCCAGCAGTGACCTTTATGGCTACACCTTC	CASSDLYGYTF
.	TRBV7-9	13	TRBJ1-1	.	TGTGCCAGCAGAACCGAGACAGCGAGAGAAGCTTTCTTT	CASRTETAREAFF
.	TRBV5-4	12	TRBJ1-2	.	TGTGCCAGCAGCGTAGACAGTTATGGCTACACCTTC	CASSVDSYGYTF
TRBD2	TRBV19	15	TRBJ2-2	few	TGTGCCAGTAGTATGCTGGACCGGGAGGCCGGGGAGCTGTTTTTT	CASSMLDREAGELFF
.	TRBV6-5	14	TRBJ1-1	.	TGTGCCAGCAGTTACCTCTCGGGGAGCACTGAAGCTTTCTTT	CASSYLSGSTEAFF
.	TRBV6-5	14	TRBJ1-2	.	TGTGCCAGCAGCCCCGTAACAGGGAACTATGGCTACACCTTC	CASSPVTGNYGYTF
.	TRBV7-2	14	TRBJ1-1	.	TGTGCCAGCAGCTCTGAGGACAGGAACACTGAAGCTTTCTTT	CASSSEDRNTEAFF